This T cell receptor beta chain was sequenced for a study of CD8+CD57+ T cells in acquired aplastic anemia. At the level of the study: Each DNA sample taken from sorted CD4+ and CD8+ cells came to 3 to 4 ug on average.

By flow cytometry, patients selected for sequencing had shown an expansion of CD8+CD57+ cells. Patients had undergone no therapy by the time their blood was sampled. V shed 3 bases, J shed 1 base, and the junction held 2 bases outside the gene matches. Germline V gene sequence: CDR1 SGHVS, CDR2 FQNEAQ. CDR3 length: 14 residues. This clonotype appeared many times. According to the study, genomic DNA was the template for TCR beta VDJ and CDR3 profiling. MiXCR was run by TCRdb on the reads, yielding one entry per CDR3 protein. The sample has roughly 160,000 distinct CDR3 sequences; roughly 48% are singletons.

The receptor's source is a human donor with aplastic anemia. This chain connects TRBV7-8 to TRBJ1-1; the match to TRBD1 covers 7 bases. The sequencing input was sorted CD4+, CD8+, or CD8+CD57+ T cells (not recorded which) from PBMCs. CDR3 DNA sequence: TGTGCCAGCAGCTTCGGGACAGCGAACACTGAAGCTTTCTTT. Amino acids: CASSFGTANTEAFF. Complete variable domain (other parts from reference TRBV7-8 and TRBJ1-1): GAGVSQSPRYKVAKRGQDVALRCDPISGHVSLFWYQQALGQGPEFLTYFQNEAQLDKSGLPSDRFFAERPEGSVSTLKIQRTQQEDSAVYLCASSFGTANTEAFFGQGTRLTVV.